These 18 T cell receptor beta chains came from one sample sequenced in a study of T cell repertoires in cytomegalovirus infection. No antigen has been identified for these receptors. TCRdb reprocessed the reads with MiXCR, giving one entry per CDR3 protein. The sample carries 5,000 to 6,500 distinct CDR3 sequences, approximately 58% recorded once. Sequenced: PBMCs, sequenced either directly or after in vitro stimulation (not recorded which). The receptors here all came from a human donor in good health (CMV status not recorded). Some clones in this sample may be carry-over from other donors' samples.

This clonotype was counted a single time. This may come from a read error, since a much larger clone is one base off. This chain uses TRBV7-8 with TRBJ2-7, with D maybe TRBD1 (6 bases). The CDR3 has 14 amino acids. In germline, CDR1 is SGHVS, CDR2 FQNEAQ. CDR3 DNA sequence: TGTGCCAGCATCTGGGACACCCCTCGCTACGAGCATTACTTC. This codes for CASIWDTPRYEHYF.

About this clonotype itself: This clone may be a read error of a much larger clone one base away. CDR3 DNA: TGTGCCATCGGCTTGGACACCCCTGTCGACGAGCAGTACTTC. This sequence encodes CAIGLDTPVDEQYF. This chain connects TRBV7-2 to TRBJ2-7; maybe TRBD1 (5 bases). Per the germline V gene, CDR1 is SGHTA and CDR2 is FQGNSA. There are 14 residues in the CDR3. V was pared by 10 bases and J by 5 bases, with 21 bases between.

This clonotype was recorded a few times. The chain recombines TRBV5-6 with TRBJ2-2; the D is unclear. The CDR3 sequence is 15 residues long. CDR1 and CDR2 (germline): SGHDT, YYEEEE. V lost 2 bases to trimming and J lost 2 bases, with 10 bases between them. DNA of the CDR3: TGTGCCAGCAGCTTTATTGGGGTCAACACCGGGGAGCTGTTTTTT. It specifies CASSFIGVNTGELFF.

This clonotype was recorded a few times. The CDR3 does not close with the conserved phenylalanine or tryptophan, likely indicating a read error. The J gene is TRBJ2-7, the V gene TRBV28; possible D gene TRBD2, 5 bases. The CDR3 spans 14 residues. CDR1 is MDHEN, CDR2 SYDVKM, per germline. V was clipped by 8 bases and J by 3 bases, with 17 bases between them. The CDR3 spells CASHPTQLDYEQYL. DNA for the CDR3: TGTGCCAGCCATCCCACCCAACTAGACTACGAGCAGTACTTA.

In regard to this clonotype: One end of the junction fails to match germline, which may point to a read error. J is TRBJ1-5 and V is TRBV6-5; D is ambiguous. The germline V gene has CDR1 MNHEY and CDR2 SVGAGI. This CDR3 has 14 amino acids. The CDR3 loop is CSSRMVQKNQPKHF. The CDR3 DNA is TGTTCCAGCAGAATGGTACAGAAGAATCAGCCCAAGCATTTT.

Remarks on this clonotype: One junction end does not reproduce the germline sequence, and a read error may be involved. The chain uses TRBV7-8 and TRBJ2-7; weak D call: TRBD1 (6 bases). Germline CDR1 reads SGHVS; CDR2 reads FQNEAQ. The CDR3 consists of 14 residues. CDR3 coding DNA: TGTGCCAGCAGATGGGACACCCCTTTCTACGAGCAGTCCTTC. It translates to CASRWDTPFYEQSF.

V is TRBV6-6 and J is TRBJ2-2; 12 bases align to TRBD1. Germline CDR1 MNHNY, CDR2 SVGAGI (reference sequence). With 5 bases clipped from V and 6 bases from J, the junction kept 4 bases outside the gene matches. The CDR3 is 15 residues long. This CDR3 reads CASSPGTGGSGELFF. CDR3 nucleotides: TGTGCCAGCAGTCCCGGGACAGGGGGCTCCGGGGAGCTGTTTTTT.

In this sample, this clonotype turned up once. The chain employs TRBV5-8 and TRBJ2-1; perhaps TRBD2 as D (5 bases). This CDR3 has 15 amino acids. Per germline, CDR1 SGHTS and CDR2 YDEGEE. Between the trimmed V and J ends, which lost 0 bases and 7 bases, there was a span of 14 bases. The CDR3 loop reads CASSLGDQRVNEQFF. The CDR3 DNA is TGTGCCAGCAGCTTGGGGGATCAGAGGGTGAATGAGCAGTTCTTC.

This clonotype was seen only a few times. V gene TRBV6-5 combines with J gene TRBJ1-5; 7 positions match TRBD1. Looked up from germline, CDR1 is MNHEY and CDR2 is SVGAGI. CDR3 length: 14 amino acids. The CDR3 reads CSSRMGQKNQPQHF. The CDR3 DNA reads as TGTTCAAGCAGAATGGGACAGAAGAATCAGCCCCAGCATTTT.

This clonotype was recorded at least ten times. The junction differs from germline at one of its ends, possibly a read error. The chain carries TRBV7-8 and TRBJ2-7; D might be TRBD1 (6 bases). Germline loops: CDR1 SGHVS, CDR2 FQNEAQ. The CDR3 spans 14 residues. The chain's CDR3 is CASIWDTPVYEHYF. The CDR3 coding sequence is TGTGCCAGCATCTGGGACACCCCTGTCTACGAGCATTACTTC.

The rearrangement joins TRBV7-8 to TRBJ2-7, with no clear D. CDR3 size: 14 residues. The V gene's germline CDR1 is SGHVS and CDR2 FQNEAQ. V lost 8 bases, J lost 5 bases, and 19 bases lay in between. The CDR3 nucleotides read TGTGCCAGCCCCTGTGACACCCCGGGCGACGAGCAGTACTTC. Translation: CASPCDTPGDEQYF. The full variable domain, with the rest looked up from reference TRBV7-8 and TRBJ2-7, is GAGVSQSPRYKVAKRGQDVALRCDPISGHVSLFWYQQALGQGPEFLTYFQNEAQLDKSGLPSDRFFAERPEGSVSTLKIQRTQQEDSAVYLCASPCDTPGDEQYFGPGTRLTVT.

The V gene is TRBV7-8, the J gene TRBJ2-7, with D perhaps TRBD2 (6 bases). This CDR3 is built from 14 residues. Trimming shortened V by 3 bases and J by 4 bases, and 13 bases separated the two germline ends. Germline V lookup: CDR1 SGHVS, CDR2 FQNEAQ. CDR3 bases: TGTGCCAGCAGCTTCCGGGACTTCCCTTACGAGCAGTACTTC. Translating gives CASSFRDFPYEQYF.

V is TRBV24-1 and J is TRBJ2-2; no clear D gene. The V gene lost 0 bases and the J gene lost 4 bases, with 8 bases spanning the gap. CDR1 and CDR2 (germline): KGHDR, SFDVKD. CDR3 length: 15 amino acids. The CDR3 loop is CATSDLGQLTGELFF. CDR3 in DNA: TGTGCCACCAGTGATTTGGGTCAGCTCACCGGGGAGCTGTTTTTT.

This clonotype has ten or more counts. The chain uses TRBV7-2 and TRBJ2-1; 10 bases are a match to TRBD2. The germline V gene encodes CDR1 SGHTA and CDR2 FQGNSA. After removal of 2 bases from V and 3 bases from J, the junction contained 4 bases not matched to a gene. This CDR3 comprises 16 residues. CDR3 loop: CASSLFGLADYNEQFF. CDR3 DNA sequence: TGTGCCAGCAGCTTATTCGGACTAGCGGACTACAATGAGCAGTTCTTC.

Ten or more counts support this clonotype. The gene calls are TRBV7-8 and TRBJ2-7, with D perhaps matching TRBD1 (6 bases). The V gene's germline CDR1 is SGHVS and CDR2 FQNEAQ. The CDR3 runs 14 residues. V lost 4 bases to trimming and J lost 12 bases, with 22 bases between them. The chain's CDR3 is CASSWDTPCDETYF. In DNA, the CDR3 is TGTGCCAGCAGCTGGGACACCCCTTGCGACGAGACGTACTTC.

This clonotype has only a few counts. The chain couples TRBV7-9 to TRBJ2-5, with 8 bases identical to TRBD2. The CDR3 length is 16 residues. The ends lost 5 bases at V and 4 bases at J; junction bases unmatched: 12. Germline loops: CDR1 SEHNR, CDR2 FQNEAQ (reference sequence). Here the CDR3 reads CASSEGSGSRGETQYF. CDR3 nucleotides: TGTGCCAGCAGCGAAGGAAGCGGGAGTAGAGGAGAGACCCAGTACTTC.

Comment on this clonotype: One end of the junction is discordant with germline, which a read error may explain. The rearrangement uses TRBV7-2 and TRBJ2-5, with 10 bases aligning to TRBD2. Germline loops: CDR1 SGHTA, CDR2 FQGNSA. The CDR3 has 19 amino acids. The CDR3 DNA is TGTGCCAGCAGCTTACTAGGAGCTAGCGGGAGACCCGAAGGGGAAACCCAGTCCTTC. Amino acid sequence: CASSLLGASGRPEGETQSF.

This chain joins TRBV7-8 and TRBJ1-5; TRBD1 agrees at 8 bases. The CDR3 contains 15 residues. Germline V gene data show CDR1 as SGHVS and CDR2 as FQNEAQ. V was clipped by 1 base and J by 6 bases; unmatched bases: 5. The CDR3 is CASSLVDRDIQPQHF. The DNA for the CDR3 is TGTGCCAGCAGCTTAGTGGACAGGGATATTCAGCCCCAGCATTTT.